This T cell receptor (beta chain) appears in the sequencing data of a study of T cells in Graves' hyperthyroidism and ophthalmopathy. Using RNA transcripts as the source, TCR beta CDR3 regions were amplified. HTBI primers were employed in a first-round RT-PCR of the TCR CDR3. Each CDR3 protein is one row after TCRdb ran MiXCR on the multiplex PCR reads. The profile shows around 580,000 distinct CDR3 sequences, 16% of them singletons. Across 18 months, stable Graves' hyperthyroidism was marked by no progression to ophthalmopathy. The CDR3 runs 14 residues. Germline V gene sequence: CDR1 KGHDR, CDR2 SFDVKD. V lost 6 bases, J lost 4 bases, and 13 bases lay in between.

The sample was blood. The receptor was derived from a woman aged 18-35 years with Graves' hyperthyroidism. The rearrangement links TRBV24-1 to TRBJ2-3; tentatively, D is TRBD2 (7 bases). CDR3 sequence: CATSWGGAADTQYF. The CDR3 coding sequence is TGTGCCACCAGTTGGGGGGGCGCAGCAGATACGCAGTATTTT.